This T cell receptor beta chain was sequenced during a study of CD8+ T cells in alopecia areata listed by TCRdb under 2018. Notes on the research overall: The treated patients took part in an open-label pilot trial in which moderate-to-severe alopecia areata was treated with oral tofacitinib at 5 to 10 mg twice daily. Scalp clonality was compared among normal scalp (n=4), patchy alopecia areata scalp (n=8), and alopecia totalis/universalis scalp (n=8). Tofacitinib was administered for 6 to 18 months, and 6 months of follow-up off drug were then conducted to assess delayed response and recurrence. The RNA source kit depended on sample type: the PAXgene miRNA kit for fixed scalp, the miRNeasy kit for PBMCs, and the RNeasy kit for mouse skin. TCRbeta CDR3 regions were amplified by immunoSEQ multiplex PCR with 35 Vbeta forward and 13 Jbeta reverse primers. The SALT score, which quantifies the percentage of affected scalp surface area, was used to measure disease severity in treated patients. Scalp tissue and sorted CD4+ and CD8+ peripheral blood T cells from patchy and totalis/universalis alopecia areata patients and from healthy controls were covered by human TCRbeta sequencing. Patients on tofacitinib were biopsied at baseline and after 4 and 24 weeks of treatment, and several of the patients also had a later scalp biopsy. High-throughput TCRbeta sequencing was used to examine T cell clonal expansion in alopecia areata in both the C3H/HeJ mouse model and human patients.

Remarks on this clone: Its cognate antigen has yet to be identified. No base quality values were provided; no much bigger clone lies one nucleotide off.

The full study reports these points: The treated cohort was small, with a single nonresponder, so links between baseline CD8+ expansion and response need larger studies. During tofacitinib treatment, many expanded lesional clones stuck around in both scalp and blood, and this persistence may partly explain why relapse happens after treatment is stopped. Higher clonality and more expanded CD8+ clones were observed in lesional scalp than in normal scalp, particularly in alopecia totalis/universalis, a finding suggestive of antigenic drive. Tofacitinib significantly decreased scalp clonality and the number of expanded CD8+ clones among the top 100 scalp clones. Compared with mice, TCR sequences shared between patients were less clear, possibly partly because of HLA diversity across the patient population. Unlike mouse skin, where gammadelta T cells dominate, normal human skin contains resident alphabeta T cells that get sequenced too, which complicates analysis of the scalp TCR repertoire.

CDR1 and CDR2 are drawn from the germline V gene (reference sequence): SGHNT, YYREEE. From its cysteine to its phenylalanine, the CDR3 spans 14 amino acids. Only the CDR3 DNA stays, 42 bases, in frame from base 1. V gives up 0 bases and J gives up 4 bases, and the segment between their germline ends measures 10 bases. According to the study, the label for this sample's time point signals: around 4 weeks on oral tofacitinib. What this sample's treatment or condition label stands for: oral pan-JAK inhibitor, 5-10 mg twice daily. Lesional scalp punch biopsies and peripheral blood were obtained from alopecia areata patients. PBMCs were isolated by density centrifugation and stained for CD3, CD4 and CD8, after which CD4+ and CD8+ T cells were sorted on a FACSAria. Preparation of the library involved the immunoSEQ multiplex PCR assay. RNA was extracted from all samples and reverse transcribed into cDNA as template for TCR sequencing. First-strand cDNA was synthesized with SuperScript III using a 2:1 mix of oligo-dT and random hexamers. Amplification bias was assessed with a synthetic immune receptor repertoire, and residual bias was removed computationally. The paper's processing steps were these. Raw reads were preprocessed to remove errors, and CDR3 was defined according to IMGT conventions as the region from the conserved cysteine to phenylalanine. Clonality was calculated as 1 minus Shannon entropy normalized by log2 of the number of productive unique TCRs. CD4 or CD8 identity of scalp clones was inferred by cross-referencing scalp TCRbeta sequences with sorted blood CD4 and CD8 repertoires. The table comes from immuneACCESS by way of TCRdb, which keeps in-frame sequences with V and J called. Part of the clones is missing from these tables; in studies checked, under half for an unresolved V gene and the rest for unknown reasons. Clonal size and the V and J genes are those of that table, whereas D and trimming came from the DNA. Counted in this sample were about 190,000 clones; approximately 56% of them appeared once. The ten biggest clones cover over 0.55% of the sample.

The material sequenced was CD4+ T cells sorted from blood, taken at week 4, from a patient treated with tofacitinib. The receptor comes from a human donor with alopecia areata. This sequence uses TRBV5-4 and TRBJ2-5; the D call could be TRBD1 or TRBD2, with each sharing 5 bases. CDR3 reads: CASSLDQGAETQYF. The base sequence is TGTGCCAGCAGCTTGGACCAGGGAGCAGAGACCCAGTACTTC.